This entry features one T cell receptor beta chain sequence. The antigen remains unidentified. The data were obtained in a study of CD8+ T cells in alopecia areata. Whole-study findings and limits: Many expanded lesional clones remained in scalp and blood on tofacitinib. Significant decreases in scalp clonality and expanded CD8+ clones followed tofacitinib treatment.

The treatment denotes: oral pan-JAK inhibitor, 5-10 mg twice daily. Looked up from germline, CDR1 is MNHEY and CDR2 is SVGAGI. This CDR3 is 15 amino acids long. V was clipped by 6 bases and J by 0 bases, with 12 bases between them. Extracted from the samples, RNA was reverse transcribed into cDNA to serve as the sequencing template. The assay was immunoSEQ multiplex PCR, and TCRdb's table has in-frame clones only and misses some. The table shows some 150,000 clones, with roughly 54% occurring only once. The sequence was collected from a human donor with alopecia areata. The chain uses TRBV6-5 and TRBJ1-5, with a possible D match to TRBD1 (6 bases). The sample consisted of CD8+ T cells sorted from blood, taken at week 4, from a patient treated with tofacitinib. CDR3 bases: TGTGCCAGCAGGGCGAGACAGGATAGCAATCAGCCCCAGCATTTT. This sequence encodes CASRARQDSNQPQHF.